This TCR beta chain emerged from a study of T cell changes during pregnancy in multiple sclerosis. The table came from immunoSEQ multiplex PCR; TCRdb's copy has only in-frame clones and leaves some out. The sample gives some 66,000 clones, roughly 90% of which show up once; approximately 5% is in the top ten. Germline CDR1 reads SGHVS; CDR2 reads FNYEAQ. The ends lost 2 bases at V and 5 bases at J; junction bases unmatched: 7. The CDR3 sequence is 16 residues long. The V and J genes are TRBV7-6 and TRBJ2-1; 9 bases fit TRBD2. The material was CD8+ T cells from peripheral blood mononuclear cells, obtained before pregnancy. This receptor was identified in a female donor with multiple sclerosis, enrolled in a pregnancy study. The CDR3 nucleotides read TGTGCCAGCAGCTTAAGTGAGACTAGCGGCCACAATGAGCAGTTCTTC. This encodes CASSLSETSGHNEQFF.